Given below is one TCR beta chain in context. Antigen unknown. The donors were part of the roughly 110-subject validation cohort, which stood apart from the 666-subject first cohort. CDR1 SNHLY and CDR2 FYNNEI come from the germline V gene. CDR3 size: 15 residues. Unmatched junction bases numbered 5, after V lost 5 bases and J lost 2 bases. This specimen comes from a study of cytomegalovirus exposure and HLA in healthy donors. The study's findings and limits: Reported results showed that the classifier diagnosed cytomegalovirus status with high specificity and sensitivity. CMV antigen specificity of a few CMV-associated chains was confirmed in vitro.

Method: immunoSEQ multiplex PCR; TCRdb's copy keeps in-frame clones and lacks some. Among 150,000 to 200,000 clones, about 90% were seen once, and the ten largest hold 3%. The TCR was taken from a woman between 18 and 30 years old in good health and CMV-seropositive. V usage is TRBV2 and J usage is TRBJ2-1; TRBD2 agrees at 8 bases. The sample comprised PBMCs. CDR3 amino acids: CASSSSGSTYNEQFF. The CDR3 nucleotides are TGTGCCAGCAGTAGCAGCGGGAGTACCTACAATGAGCAGTTCTTC.